The text below deals with one T cell receptor beta chain. The target antigen is unknown. The sample comes from a study of T cell responses to AZD1222 COVID-19 vaccine. Sequencing was performed with immunoSEQ multiplex PCR; in TCRdb, only in-frame clones are kept and a portion is missing. The table has 130,000 or so clones, approximately 95% seen once. Germline loops: CDR1 LNHDA, CDR2 SQIVND (reference sequence). Trimming removed 8 bases at V and 6 bases at J, with 20 bases between. The CDR3 runs to 16 residues. Study-wide results and limits: Spike was spanned by vaccine-associated CD4 TCRs, which were dominant at 160-218 and 743-854. Epitopes outside B.1.351 and B.1.1.7 mutated regions reportedly drew nearly half of spike TCRs.

The chain recombines TRBV19 with TRBJ1-6; a weak D match, TRBD1 (5 bases). The sequenced sample was peripheral blood, obtained on day 0 of MenACWY control vaccination. The TCR originated in an adult in good health. The CDR3: CASRGEGRGFNSPLHF. The CDR3 DNA reads as TGTGCCAGTCGCGGAGAGGGGAGGGGATTTAATTCACCCCTCCACTTT.